The T cell receptor beta chain described here comes from a study of blood T cell repertoires in COVID-19. Study summary: Italy, Spain and the United States were the sources of the convalescent and acute COVID-19 samples.

Authors' processing steps: Estimates of nucleated cell counts were drawn from the amplification of reference gene primers. Libraries were prepared by immunoSEQ multiplex PCR; TCRdb keeps only in-frame clonotypes and omits some of them. That table is the source of V, J and clone size, and D and trimming were worked out from the DNA. The table has approximately 240,000 clones, roughly 87% seen once; the top ten hold about 6%. Germline CDR1 and CDR2: MNHEY and SVGEGT. J was trimmed by 0 bases and V by 6 bases; bases with no gene match: 6. This CDR3 is 15 amino acids long. The study assigned cohorts using participant-reported clinical history.

This receptor was taken from a woman under 40 with acute COVID-19. The chain has TRBV6-2 or TRBV6-3 and TRBJ2-7; 9 bases line up with TRBD2. The material sequenced was PBMCs or T cells enriched from blood (not recorded which). CDR3 region: CASSTGLAISYEQYF. CDR3 nucleotides: TGTGCCAGCAGCACTGGACTAGCGATCTCCTACGAGCAGTACTTC.